The 14 T cell receptor beta chains given below trace back to one sample, sequenced in a study of T cells in Graves' hyperthyroidism and ophthalmopathy. It was RNA transcripts that yielded the amplified TCR beta CDR3 regions. TCR CDR3 regions were first amplified by RT-PCR with HTBI primers. TCRdb processed the multiplex PCR reads anew with MiXCR; each CDR3 protein has one entry. The table records 300,000 to 450,000 distinct CDR3 sequences, approximately 18% of them present only once. The material sequenced was blood. These receptors were taken from a woman in her twenties or thirties with Graves' hyperthyroidism that later progressed to Graves' ophthalmopathy.

Many counts were recorded for this clonotype. The chain couples TRBV6-1 to TRBJ2-4, with 9 bases fitting TRBD1. Trimming cost V 2 bases and J 4 bases; bases outside gene matches: 3. The germline V gene encodes CDR1 MNHNS and CDR2 SASEGT. CDR3 length: 15 residues. CDR3 protein: CASSESGTGKNIQYF. DNA of the CDR3: TGTGCCAGCAGTGAATCAGGGACAGGGAAAAACATTCAGTACTTC.

At least ten counts were recorded for this clonotype. V and J are TRBV2 and TRBJ1-1; the D is unclear. CDR3 size: 12 residues. From germline, CDR1 is SNHLY and CDR2 FYNNEI. V lost 7 bases and J lost 10, with 16 bases in between. The CDR3 is CASIDTIRAAFF. CDR3 nucleotides: TGTGCCAGCATCGACACAATTAGAGCAGCTTTCTTT.

This clonotype was observed at least ten times. The J gene is TRBJ2-1, the V gene TRBV27, with TRBD2 matching 13 bases. V shed 2 bases and J 9 bases; nucleotides not matched to a gene: 7. The CDR3 contains 16 residues. Per germline, CDR1 MNHEY and CDR2 SMNVEV (reference sequence). CDR3 loop: CASSLVGLAGRFEQFF. In DNA, the CDR3 is TGTGCCAGCAGTTTAGTGGGACTAGCGGGGCGGTTTGAGCAGTTCTTC.

This clonotype was seen many times. This chain connects TRBV10-3 to TRBJ2-7; 7 nucleotides match TRBD2. In germline, CDR1 is ENHRY, CDR2 SYGVKD. Trimming cost V 4 bases and J 7 bases; bases outside gene matches: 7. The CDR3 totals 13 residues. Here the CDR3 reads CAISGLREGEQYF. The CDR3 coding sequence is TGTGCCATCAGTGGCCTGAGGGAGGGGGAGCAGTACTTC.

As to this clonotype: This may stem from a read error, because a much larger clone lies one nucleotide away. This sequence joins TRBV28 and TRBJ2-2; possibly TRBD1 for D (6 bases). Trimming stripped 6 bases from V and 7 bases from J, with 21 bases between. The CDR3 extends over 16 amino acids. Germline CDR1 is MDHEN and CDR2 is SYDVKM. In DNA form, the CDR3 reads TGTGCCAGCAGCGCCACCTGGACAGCAGGCATCGGGGAGCTGTTTTTT. It yields the protein CASSATWTAGIGELFF. Based on the CDR3 plus reference TRBV28 and TRBJ2-2, the full variable domain is DVKVTQSSRYLVKRTGEKVFLECVQDMDHENMFWYRQDPGLGLRLIYFSYDVKMKEKGDIPEGYSVSREKKERFSLILESASTNQTSMYLCASSATWTAGIGELFFGEGSRLTVL.

In this sample, this clonotype turned up a few times. CDR3 residues: CASSLADRMLFSTIYF. For the CDR3, the DNA is TGTGCCAGCAGCTTAGCGGACAGGATGTTATTTTCTACCATATATTTT. This chain uses TRBV7-9 with TRBJ1-3; the match to TRBD1 covers 7 bases. Trimming took 0 bases from V and 10 from J; bases not matched to a gene: 12. Germline V gives CDR1 SEHNR, CDR2 FQNEAQ (reference sequence). The CDR3 contains 16 residues.

This clonotype has ten or more counts. J is TRBJ1-4 and V is TRBV6-1, with 11 positions matching TRBD1. Trimming took 5 bases from V and 7 from J; bases not matched to a gene: 6. The CDR3 runs to 15 residues. The germline gives CDR1 MNHNS, CDR2 SASEGT. CDR3 nucleotides: TGTGCCAGCAGTCGGGACAGGGGGAGAGTTGAAAAACTGTTTTTT. Translation gives CASSRDRGRVEKLFF.

This clonotype was counted at least ten times. The V gene is TRBV2, the J gene TRBJ1-5; D remains ambiguous. Trimming shortened V by 3 bases and J by 1 base, and 7 bases separated the two germline ends. Germline V gene data show CDR1 as SNHLY and CDR2 as FYNNEI. The CDR3 is 14 amino acids. CDR3 sequence (DNA): TGTGCCAGCAGTGATGTGCAGAGCAATCAGCCCCAGCATTTT. Residues: CASSDVQSNQPQHF.

The gene calls are TRBV6-1 and TRBJ1-1, with D uncertain. Trimming removed 10 bases at V and 11 bases at J, with 17 bases between. The CDR3 is 11 amino acids. Germline CDR1 MNHNS, CDR2 SASEGT. CDR3 region: CAISDPPGAFF. The CDR3 nucleotides read TGTGCCATTTCGGACCCCCCGGGCGCTTTCTTT.

This clonotype was detected many times. This chain uses TRBV11-1 with TRBJ2-7; D may correspond to TRBD1 or TRBD2 (5 bases each). The CDR3 has 13 amino acids. V was trimmed by 4 bases and J by 3 bases, leaving 10 bases between them. Per germline, CDR1 SGHAT and CDR2 FQDESV (reference sequence). Here the CDR3 DNA reads TGTGCCAGCAGCTCGGGGACCGACTACGAGCAGTACTTC. It encodes CASSSGTDYEQYF.

The chain has TRBV2 and TRBJ2-3; 16 bases align to TRBD2. Germline lookup yields CDR1 SNHLY and CDR2 FYNNEI. V gave up 6 bases and J gave up 2 bases; unmatched junction bases: 5. This CDR3 contains 17 residues. The CDR3 DNA is TGTGCCAGCAGGCCGGGACTAGCGGGAGGGATCACAGATACGCAGTATTTT. It translates to CASRPGLAGGITDTQYF.

The table lists this clonotype with many counts. The chain combines TRBV3-1 with TRBJ2-3; 8 positions match TRBD2. The V gene's germline CDR1 is LGHDT and CDR2 YNNKEL (reference sequence). CDR3 size: 14 residues. The V segment lost 6 bases and the J segment 2 bases; nucleotides outside the gene matches: 4. CDR3 amino acids: CASRPGGPTDTQYF. CDR3 nucleotides: TGTGCCAGCAGACCGGGGGGGCCCACAGATACGCAGTATTTT.

This clonotype was seen repeatedly, ten times or more. This CDR3 is CASSLTAGGNDEQYF. CDR3 coding DNA: TGTGCCAGCAGCTTAACGGCGGGAGGTAACGACGAGCAGTACTTC. The chain carries TRBV7-9 and TRBJ2-7, with 8 bases matching TRBD2. The trim removed 2 bases at V and 5 bases at J, leaving 8 bases unmatched. CDR3 size: 15 residues. Germline CDR1 SEHNR, CDR2 FQNEAQ (reference sequence).

The chain recombines TRBV19 with TRBJ1-2; 12 positions match TRBD1. After removal of 9 bases from V and 8 bases from J, the junction contained 16 bases not matched to a gene. Germline CDR1 LNHDA, CDR2 SQIVND (reference sequence). This CDR3 is 16 amino acids long. CDR3 sequence reads: CASRADRDRGRRGYTF. CDR3 nucleotides: TGTGCCAGCCGGGCGGACAGGGACAGGGGGCGCAGAGGCTACACCTTC.